Listed below are T cell receptor beta chains from one sample, sequenced in a study of T-cell reconstitution after alpha-beta-depleted transplantation in children. TCRdb recomputed calls from the PCR reads with MiXCR, one row per CDR3 protein. The profile shows some 240,000 distinct CDR3 sequences, 9% to 10% of them singletons. Sequencing was performed on PBMCs from the stem cell graft donor, taken from the stem cell graft. Every receptor here comes from a human donor who donated a stem cell graft to a child with SCID. Each CDR3 is given with its conserved first and last residue. The D gene is left open where the match is weak. Only some rows state a clone size, as once, few, many or a class for expanded clones.

v_gene,d_gene,j_gene,abundance,CDR3nt,CDR3aa
TRBV10-3,.,TRBJ2-7,many,TGTGCCATCAGCCCACAGGGCAACTACGAGCAGTACTTC,CAISPQGNYEQYF
TRBV7-2,.,TRBJ2-5,many,TGTGCCAGCAGCTTATATCTGGGGGAGACCCAGTACTTC,CASSLYLGETQYF
TRBV20-1,TRBD1,TRBJ1-1,medium-sized,TGCAGTGCTAGTGAAGGCCCCATGACAGGGAGCACTGAAGCTTTCTTT,CSASEGPMTGSTEAFF
TRBV5-1,.,TRBJ2-3,many,TGCGCCAGCAGCTTTAATAGACGGCATGAGCAGTATTTT,CASSFNRRHEQYF
TRBV2,TRBD1,TRBJ2-4,few,TGTGCCAGCAATACAGGGGTTAACATTCAGTACTTC,CASNTGVNIQYF
TRBV12-3/TRBV12-4,TRBD2,TRBJ2-1,.,TGTGCCAGCAGTTTCACCGGGACTAGCAGTAGGGGGTTCTTC,CASSFTGTSSRGFF
TRBV20-1,TRBD2,TRBJ2-7,many,TGCAGTGCTAGAGAGGAGGCGGGGGACCTCAGCTCCTACGAGCAGTACTTC,CSAREEAGDLSSYEQYF
TRBV5-1,TRBD1,TRBJ2-7,many,TGCGCCAGCAGCCGGGGACAGGGGGCATCCGAGCAGTACTTC,CASSRGQGASEQYF
TRBV11-2,.,TRBJ2-5,many,TGTGCCAGCAACCATTGGAGGTCACCAGGGGAGACCCAGTACTTC,CASNHWRSPGETQYF
TRBV3-1,.,TRBJ2-1,many,TGTGCCAGCAGCCAACTGGGAGACTTTGCGCTCTTC,CASSQLGDFALF
TRBV29-1,.,TRBJ1-2,many,TGCAGCGTTGAGGAGGGGTTCTATGGCTACACCTTC,CSVEEGFYGYTF
TRBV5-5,.,TRBJ2-5,.,TGTGCCAGCCAACCATCCCCCAGAGGGGAGACCCAGTACTTC,CASQPSPRGETQYF
TRBV5-1,TRBD1,TRBJ1-6,many,TGCGCCAGCAGCTTGGACGGGACAGATCTTTCACCCCTCCACTTT,CASSLDGTDLSPLHF
TRBV20-1,TRBD2,TRBJ2-1,many,TGCAGTGCTAGATGGCTAGCGGGGGAGCTGAACTACAATGAGCAGTTCTTC,CSARWLAGELNYNEQFF
TRBV5-1,.,TRBJ2-2,many,TGCGCCAGCAGCGAAACCGCGGGCGGGGAGCTGTTTTTT,CASSETAGGELFF
TRBV12-3/TRBV12-4,TRBD1,TRBJ1-2,many,TGTGCCAGCAGTTCGTGGACAGGATCTAACTATGGCTACACCTTC,CASSSWTGSNYGYTF
TRBV20-1,TRBD1,TRBJ2-2,many,TGCAGTGCTAGAGCGACAGGGGAGACCGGGGAGCTGTTTTTT,CSARATGETGELFF
TRBV9,.,TRBJ1-5,many,TGTGCCAGCAGCGTAGGGCAGAGCAATCAGCCCCAGCATTTT,CASSVGQSNQPQHF
TRBV20-1,TRBD1,TRBJ2-1,many,TGCAGTGCTAGAGATCCCGCCGAACAGGGGGCGCCGGAGAATGAGCAGTTCTTC,CSARDPAEQGAPENEQFF
TRBV5-1,.,TRBJ1-1,many,TGCGCCAGCAGCTTGGACTGGGGCTCTGAAGCTTTCTTT,CASSLDWGSEAFF
TRBV5-1,TRBD2,TRBJ2-1,few,TGCGCCAGCACACCAGGACTAGCGGGGGGGCCTAACAATGAGCAGTTCTTC,CASTPGLAGGPNNEQFF
TRBV5-1,.,TRBJ2-1,many,TGCGCCAGCAGCGGTGTCTCCCTAAATGAGCAGTTCTTC,CASSGVSLNEQFF
TRBV29-1,TRBD1,TRBJ2-1,many,TGCAGCGTTGAGGCCGGGACAGACTACAATGAGCAGTTCTTC,CSVEAGTDYNEQFF
TRBV10-1,.,TRBJ1-1,once,TGCGCCAGCAGTGAGTTCGCGGCAGCAGAAGCTTTCTTT,CASSEFAAAEAFF
TRBV15,.,TRBJ2-7,many,TGTGCCACCAGCAGAATACTAGGGCCCTACGAGCAGTACTTC,CATSRILGPYEQYF
TRBV12-3/TRBV12-4,.,TRBJ2-2,many,TGTGCCAGCAGACCGACAGTCCCCGGGGAGCTGTTTTTT,CASRPTVPGELFF
TRBV10-3,.,TRBJ1-1,many,TGTGCCATCAGTGAGTCAGAGGGGACCGCTGAAGCTTTCTTT,CAISESEGTAEAFF
TRBV12-3/TRBV12-4,TRBD1,TRBJ1-2,many,TGTGCCAGCAGTTTATCCGGACAGGGGGTCTATGGCTACACCTTC,CASSLSGQGVYGYTF
TRBV7-2,TRBD2,TRBJ2-5,few,TGTGCCAGCAGCTTAGTGCTAGCGGGGGGGCGAGAGACCCAGTACTTC,CASSLVLAGGRETQYF
TRBV3-1,.,TRBJ1-1,.,TGTGCCACCTCCCCGCCCTACAGGGATGCCACTGAAGCTTTCTTT,CATSPPYRDATEAFF
TRBV19,.,TRBJ2-7,.,TGTGCCAGTAGTATAGGAAGGGGCACCTACGAGCAGTACTTC,CASSIGRGTYEQYF
TRBV23-1,TRBD1,TRBJ2-5,many,TGCGCCAGCAGTCTTCGGCCCCCGGGACAGGGGGAAGAGACCCAGTACTTC,CASSLRPPGQGEETQYF
TRBV25-1,.,TRBJ1-1,.,TGTGCCAGCAGTGGGGGGGGTGTCACTGAAGCTTTCTTT,CASSGGGVTEAFF
TRBV18,.,TRBJ1-1,many,TGTGCCAGCTCACAGGGATCGGGCACTGAAGCTTTCTTT,CASSQGSGTEAFF
TRBV2,TRBD1,TRBJ1-1,many,TGTGCCAGCAGCCGACAGGGGAACACTGAAGCTTTCTTT,CASSRQGNTEAFF
TRBV5-1,.,TRBJ2-2,many,TGCGCCAGCAGCTTGTACAGGGCGGACACCGGGGAGCTGTTTTTT,CASSLYRADTGELFF
TRBV12-3/TRBV12-4,.,TRBJ2-2,many,TGTGCCAGTGGACTACTACCGAACACCGGGGAGCTGTTTTTT,CASGLLPNTGELFF
TRBV20-1,TRBD2,TRBJ2-3,many,TGCAGTGCACCTCTAGCGGGGGGGCTGGGCACAGATACGCAGTATTTT,CSAPLAGGLGTDTQYF
TRBV7-2,.,TRBJ2-5,many,TGTGCCAGCAGCAAACGGATGCAAGAGACCCAGTACTTC,CASSKRMQETQYF
TRBV20-1,.,TRBJ2-3,many,TGCAGTGCTAGGAGGGGCACAGATACGCAGTATTTT,CSARRGTDTQYF
TRBV5-6,TRBD1,TRBJ2-7,many,TGTGCCAGCAGCTGGGACAGGGTCTTGAACGAGCAGTACTTC,CASSWDRVLNEQYF
TRBV5-1,.,TRBJ1-3,many,TGCGCCAGCAGCTTGGACGTCATCTCTGGAAACACCATATATTTT,CASSLDVISGNTIYF
TRBV27,.,TRBJ2-3,.,TGTGCCAGCAAAGAGTATCGGAGCCTCACAGATACGCAGTATTTT,CASKEYRSLTDTQYF
TRBV19,TRBD1,TRBJ2-7,once,TGTGCCAGTAGACTACCCGGACAGGGAATTTCCCCATCCTACGAGCAGTACTTC,CASRLPGQGISPSYEQYF
TRBV7-2,.,TRBJ1-2,many,TGTGCCAGCAGCTTATATGAGGGGGGTTACTATGGCTACACCTTC,CASSLYEGGYYGYTF
TRBV30,.,TRBJ2-1,many,TGTGCCTGGAGTGCAACTCTCTCCTACAATGAGCAGTTCTTC,CAWSATLSYNEQFF
TRBV7-2,.,TRBJ1-6,many,TGTGCCAGCAGCTTAACGACCGGACCCCTCCACTTT,CASSLTTGPLHF
TRBV20-1,.,TRBJ2-1,.,TGCAGTGCTAGAGATCGGAGGGGGCAACACAATGAGCAGTTCTTC,CSARDRRGQHNEQFF
TRBV7-3,TRBD2,TRBJ2-2,many,TGTGCCAGCAGCTCCTTATCGAGGACTAGCGCGCCTGATCAAGGCGGGGAGCTGTTTTTT,CASSSLSRTSAPDQGGELFF
TRBV5-1,.,TRBJ2-7,many,TGCGCCAGCAGATTCGGACAGCCCTACGAGCAGTACTTC,CASRFGQPYEQYF
TRBV20-1,.,TRBJ2-5,many,TGCAGTGCTAGTTCGGTCGCCGGGGAGACCCAGTACTTC,CSASSVAGETQYF
TRBV28,TRBD2,TRBJ2-2,many,TGTGCCAGCACTTCCGCGGGACTAACGAACACCGGGGAGCTGTTTTTT,CASTSAGLTNTGELFF
TRBV12-3/TRBV12-4,.,TRBJ2-3,many,TGTGCCAGCAGTCCCTGGGACCCCACAGATACGCAGTATTTT,CASSPWDPTDTQYF
TRBV20-1,.,TRBJ2-1,many,TGCAGTGCTACGGGGAATGAGCAGTTCTTC,CSATGNEQFF